This T cell receptor (beta chain) was observed in a study of cytomegalovirus exposure and HLA in healthy donors (dated by TCRdb to about 2017). At the level of the whole study: An earlier analysis of roughly 500 of the donors reported about 300 Gb of sequence data and 95 million to 140 million unique TCR beta sequences obtained from around 170 million T cells. Roughly 320 gigabases of sequencing data and approximately 92 million unique TCR sequences made up an early release that covered fewer than 650 HLA-typed donors. Of the 300 to 500 genotyped donors, over 80% were placed in the genetic ancestry cluster associated with self-reported Caucasian donors. The study aimed to test whether signatures of past pathogen exposure could be identified by cataloging public T cell receptors. Using immunosequencing, the study profiled T cell repertoires from fewer than 850 subjects and related those repertoires to cytomegalovirus serostatus. A separate validation cohort of roughly 130 different subjects was used in addition to the 666-subject first cohort. The study combined high-throughput TCR immunosequencing, statistical association of individual TCRs with disease status, and machine learning to predict cytomegalovirus infection status. To study patterns of TCR occurrence, a later analysis re-analyzed previously published TCR beta repertoires from several hundred donors and added high-resolution HLA genotyping. Rather than using new phenotypic data, the later analysis identified candidate immune exposures from TCR beta sequences and from how often those sequences occurred across donors. An earlier analysis of some 500 of the donors used high-throughput TCR beta sequencing to judge whether each TCR beta V gene segment behaved as functional or pseudogenic. Donor age, sex, ethnicity and CMV serostatus were compiled together with the repertoire data. Genome-wide SNP genotypes for about three fifths of the 666 donors were used in a later genetic analysis, which treated that subset as a discovery cohort. Every discovery cohort repertoire had been produced on one sequencing platform. Class I and class II HLA loci were covered by the typing at four-digit resolution. The number of donors typed differed by locus, with about 629-640 for A, B, C, DRB1 and DQB1, 522 for DQA1, 600 to 610 for DPA1, and around 450 for DPB1. Because of strong linkage in the cohort, four or five DR-DQ haplotypes were treated as single units for association and clustering. Among 300 to 500 genotyped donors of the cohort, an average of around 240,000 unique TCR beta nucleotide sequences was sequenced per donor, of which 15% to 20% were non-productive.

In total, fewer than 750 healthy bone marrow donors made up the cohort. All cohort members were sampled while nominally healthy, although unrecorded immune exposures were likely present. The donor tested CMV seronegative, placing the donor among the 350 or so seronegative members of the cohort. A peripheral blood sample was collected from each donor, and TCR beta sequencing was performed on peripheral blood mononuclear cells. The Qiagen DNeasy Blood Extraction Kit was used to extract genomic DNA from the blood cell samples. The method was the immunoSEQ multiplex PCR assay. For the multiplex PCR, a mixture combining 60 forward primers for TCR Vbeta segments and 13 reverse primers for TCR Jbeta segments was used. The CDR3 region of rearranged TCR beta genes was amplified from genomic DNA by a multiplex PCR assay. The Illumina HiSeq System was used to sequence the amplified TCR beta libraries as 87-base-pair reads. As for how the authors treated the data: A later analysis counted tens of millions of unique TCR beta chains across the 550 to 750 repertoires, and 10 million to 11 million of these chains were shared by at least two donors. A nearest-neighbor algorithm error-corrected the raw reads and collapsed the reads into unique sequences, merging closely related sequences to remove PCR and sequencing errors. V, D and J gene segments were assigned by aligning CDR3 sequences to IMGT reference sequences. For a sequence to be retained, a match of at least six nucleotides was required to both a V gene segment and a J gene segment. A rearrangement was called productive if the CDR3 had no stop codons and remained in frame with V and J, and every other rearrangement was called non-productive. CDR3 was defined according to IMGT convention as the region running from the second conserved V-encoded cysteine to the conserved J-encoded phenylalanine. Sequences without an unambiguous match to a single V gene segment were excluded from the earlier analysis of over 500 of the donors. An earlier analysis of over 450 of the donors classified V segments as functional when productive rearrangements were above 56.7% and as segregating when the standard deviation between donors was above 5%. To diagnose cytomegalovirus status from the catalog of TCR beta chain sequences, a statistical classification framework was built. A later analysis assigned V and J genes by comparing TCR nucleotide sequences with IMGT/GENE-DB human TR gene sequences. In a later analysis, CDR3 sequences and most-parsimonious VDJ recombination scenarios were assigned using the TCRdist pipeline. In a later analysis, every TCR beta chain was defined by the combination of its CDR3 amino acid sequence and its V-gene family, and reads without a unique V-gene family were dropped. A later analysis removed 592 highly shared, low-generation-probability nucleotide sequences to deal with suspected cross-contamination and a sequencing artifact. In a later analysis, a clonal expansion index for each public chain was calculated from normalized within-repertoire ranks of inferred template counts. A later analysis computed generation probabilities with a VDJ recombination model fitted to out-of-frame rearrangements, and checked the results against IGoR. A later analysis scored TCR-TCR, TCR-HLA and TCR-CMV co-occurrence with hypergeometric tests, applying a repertoire-size bias correction to TCR pairs. A later analysis estimated false discovery rates by permuting HLA or CMV assignments 20 times. In a later analysis, co-occurring TCRs were grouped with DBSCAN, and TCRdist sequence similarity was added when clustering was performed within HLA-allele-positive subsets. Repertoires with fewer than 30,000 or more than 120,000 public chains, plus five repertoires with anomalous nucleotide sharing, were excluded from co-occurrence clustering. TCRdb retrieved this table from immuneACCESS and kept in-frame rearrangements only. Not all clones are present; in checked studies, unresolved V genes account for under half, and no reason is known for the remainder. The V and J calls and the clone size are those of that table, but D and trimming were determined from the DNA. Counted in this sample were roughly 100,000 clones; about 78% of them appeared once. 1.3% of the sample rests with the top ten.

Deletion took 4 bases off V and 3 bases off J, with a span of 13 bases between the germline ends. The CDR3 runs 16 residues from the cysteine to the phenylalanine. The CDR3 DNA has 48 bases and is translated from base 1. The germline V gene sets CDR1 to MGHRA and CDR2 to YSYEKL. The full study reports these points: Because HLA typing was missing for some donors at each locus, association tests included only the typed subset. Some IMGT-functional V segments, including TRBV6-2 and TRBV6-3, could not be told apart with the 87-base-pair reads, so those segments were excluded. Strong co-occurrence of HLA alleles, especially DR and DQ, made assigning TCR associations to individual alleles difficult. According to a later analysis, most CMV-associated TCR beta chains appeared to be HLA-restricted, and the HLA associations seemed to be driven largely by CMV exposure. In a later analysis, several top co-occurrence clusters were reported to appear linked to parvovirus B19, influenza, CMV and Epstein-Barr virus. According to the authors, the approach could potentially be generalized to other disease states and immunological phenotypes. Over 15 rarely observed V segments, including chromosome 9 orphons, were excluded from the earlier analysis of approximately 500 of the donors because counts were too low. A further reported finding was that TCR beta sequences accurately predicted the HLA-A and HLA-B alleles for most subjects in the first cohort. V-gene and J-gene trimming of TCR beta chains was associated with a missense DCLRE1C variant in a later genetic analysis, and the association was replicated in an independent cohort. Compared with the approximately 670-donor mean, donors in an Asian-associated ancestry cluster had fewer N-insertions in productive TCRs, according to a later genetic analysis. Linkage disequilibrium might explain the correlated functional status among segregating V segments, but an unknown experimental factor could not be ruled out. Only TCR beta chains were sequenced in this cohort, and the absence of alpha or paired-chain data limited detectable features. In vitro tests confirmed that a few of the cytomegalovirus-associated TCR beta chains recognize cytomegalovirus antigens. A cluster of highly shared sequence variants was judged likely to be a technical artifact of the sequencing pipeline. In a later analysis, more than 15,000 TCR beta sequences were associated with specific HLA alleles at a false discovery rate of 0.05. Roughly uniform sequencing depth across donors was assumed in presence/absence analyses, although this assumption may not hold. The classifier was reported to diagnose cytomegalovirus status with high specificity and sensitivity in both the original and validation cohorts. Immune exposure information for the cohort was limited to CMV serostatus. Compared with equally common non-associated chains, HLA-associated TCR beta chains in a later analysis were more clonally expanded and had lower generation probabilities. Broadly in line with IMGT annotations, most TCR beta V segments showed up in productive rearrangements about 87% or about 30% of the time in an earlier analysis of several hundred of the donors. In a later analysis, the rate of TCR association differed among HLA loci, with DRB1 alleles having the most associated TCRs and HLA-C alleles having the fewest. Most TCR sequences were observed very rarely across donors, whereas some public TCRs were present in many individuals. A total of 150 to 200 TCR beta chains were listed by the study as associated with cytomegalovirus.

As concerns this clone: The antigen this receptor binds is unknown. Base qualities were left out, and no much larger clone turns up one base away.

Sequenced sample: PBMCs. The sequence is built from TRBV4-1 and TRBJ2-6; the D gene is perhaps TRBD2, on 5 matching bases. The clonotype comes from a man aged 30 to 39 in good health and CMV-seronegative. The CDR3 region reads CASSPTRERGANVLTF. In nucleotide form, the sequence is TGCGCCAGCAGCCCCACGAGGGAACGTGGGGCCAACGTCCTGACTTTC.